This T cell receptor (beta chain) originates from a study of T cell responses to AZD1222 COVID-19 vaccine. Findings of the study overall: The sample set comprised mostly white British donors with more females, and clonal diversity was possibly underestimated. Baseline antibody screening turned up just six seropositive AZD1222 recipients. No day 14 peak samples; only post-peak repertoires were characterized.

Of note for this clone: Its antigen is undetermined.

Clones were sequenced by immunoSEQ multiplex PCR, and TCRdb holds only the in-frame ones, with some missing. The sample contains 180,000 or so clones, roughly nine tenths of which appear only once. This CDR3 region has 12 residues. V gave up 8 bases and J gave up 5 bases, with 15 bases separating them. Per the germline V gene, CDR1 is SQVTM and CDR2 is ANQGSEA. The source material was peripheral blood, sampled on day 0 of AZD1222 vaccination. The clonotype was recovered from an adult in good health. The chain is built from TRBV29-1 and TRBJ2-5; D remains unclear. The CDR3 nucleotides read TGCAGCTGCGTGGCAGTAGGGGAGACCCAGTACTTC. This encodes CSCVAVGETQYF.